Shown below are 19 T cell receptor beta chains from a single sample sequenced in a study of CD8 T cells in Susac syndrome. RNA amounts of roughly 0.45 to 1 ug underwent reverse transcription with random hexamers. TCRdb itself ran the immunoSEQ multiplex PCR reads through MiXCR, one entry per CDR3 protein. Altogether about 300,000 distinct CDR3 sequences are present, about 91% being singletons, with the ten largest covering around 0.18%. Sequenced: CD8+ T cells from PBMCs. The source is a human donor with multiple sclerosis.

J is TRBJ1-4 and V is TRBV6-2 or TRBV6-3; D may be TRBD1 (5 bases). Trimming pared 6 bases from V and 0 bases from J, leaving 17 bases between. This CDR3 spans 17 amino acids. Germline values: CDR1 MNHEY, CDR2 SVGEGT. The DNA of the CDR3 is TGTGCCAGCAGCTTTCAGGGCTTCCTCGCAACTAATGAAAAACTGTTTTTT. Translated, it gives CASSFQGFLATNEKLFF.

This chain joins TRBV28 and TRBJ2-1, with 8 bases identical to TRBD1. Trimming took 3 bases from V and 4 from J; bases not matched to a gene: 17. The CDR3 is made up of 19 amino acids. Looked up from germline, CDR1 is MDHEN and CDR2 is SYDVKM. CDR3 in amino acids: CASSFRAMLGTGKYNEQFF. The CDR3 DNA reads as TGTGCCAGCAGTTTCCGAGCGATGCTCGGGACAGGAAAATACAATGAGCAGTTCTTC.

The chain couples TRBV27 to TRBJ2-7; 8 bases are shared with TRBD2. The CDR3 contains 14 residues. The V gene end was trimmed by 3 bases and the J gene end by 4 bases; junction bases not matched to a gene: 5. Germline CDR1 reads MNHEY; CDR2 reads SMNVEV (reference sequence). The CDR3 reads CASSFRTGGYEQYF. CDR3 bases: TGTGCCAGCAGTTTTAGAACGGGAGGGTACGAGCAGTACTTC.

This clonotype was recorded only once. This chain connects TRBV15 to TRBJ2-7, with a weak D call TRBD2 (5 bases). This CDR3 region has 14 residues. Germline loops: CDR1 LNHNV, CDR2 YYDKDF (reference sequence). V lost 1 base and J lost 3, with 10 bases in between. CDR3 in amino acids: CATSRAGSDYEQYF. Written as DNA, the CDR3 is TGTGCCACCAGCAGAGCGGGGTCCGACTACGAGCAGTACTTC.

The chain is built from TRBV7-9 and TRBJ2-1; TRBD2 matches 10 bases. Germline V lookup: CDR1 SEHNR, CDR2 FQNEAQ (reference sequence). The CDR3 is 16 amino acids. The V and J ends lost 5 bases and 4 bases, in that order; junction bases with no gene match: 8. CDR3 protein: CASSRETSGFYNEQFF. CDR3 sequence (DNA): TGTGCCAGCAGCCGCGAGACTAGCGGGTTTTACAATGAGCAGTTCTTC.

This chain uses TRBV7-6 with TRBJ2-3; unclear D gene. This CDR3 region has 13 residues. Trimming left V 4 bases short and J 7 bases short, with 12 bases between. CDR1 and CDR2 from the germline V gene are SGHVS and FNYEAQ. This chain's CDR3 is CASSSSGLNTQYF. The CDR3 DNA reads as TGTGCCAGCAGCTCATCCGGGTTAAATACGCAGTATTTT.

The J gene is TRBJ1-1, the V gene TRBV27; weak D call: TRBD1 (6 bases). Germline V gene data show CDR1 as MNHEY and CDR2 as SMNVEV (reference sequence). The CDR3 extends over 11 amino acids. V was shortened by 10 bases and J by 8 bases, with 14 bases between the two germline ends. The CDR3: CATLIQGEAFF. In DNA form, the CDR3 reads TGTGCCACCCTCATACAGGGAGAAGCTTTCTTT.

The J gene is TRBJ1-4, the V gene TRBV4-3; D is unclear. The germline gives CDR1 LGHNA, CDR2 YSLEER. Trimming removed 1 base from V and 8 bases from J, with 14 bases in between. The CDR3 totals 15 residues. The CDR3 DNA reads TGCGCCAGCAGCCAAGGGGCAGGAAGTAGAGAAAAACTGTTTTTT. Its translation: CASSQGAGSREKLFF.

The chain employs TRBV6-5 and TRBJ2-7; D not resolved. Trimming removed 6 bases from V and 3 bases from J, with 12 bases in between. This CDR3 contains 13 residues. Germline lookup yields CDR1 MNHEY and CDR2 SVGAGI. The CDR3 nucleotides read TGTGCCAGCAGATCTAAGGAGTTCTACGAGCAGTACTTC. Its translation: CASRSKEFYEQYF.

CDR3: CASSLFAGQGASGELFF. The CDR3 DNA reads TGTGCCAGCAGTTTGTTTGCGGGACAGGGGGCCTCCGGGGAGCTGTTTTTT. The V and J genes are TRBV27 and TRBJ2-2, with 12 bases matching TRBD1. Germline V gene data show CDR1 as MNHEY and CDR2 as SMNVEV (reference sequence). This CDR3 has 17 amino acids. The trim removed 3 bases at V and 6 bases at J, leaving 8 bases unmatched.

V gene TRBV14 combines with J gene TRBJ2-7, with a weak D call TRBD1 (6 bases). Trimming took off 3 bases at V and 3 bases at J, with 12 bases between the two ends. The CDR3 has 14 residues. Germline V gives CDR1 SGHDN, CDR2 FVKESK. The CDR3, as DNA: TGTGCCAGCAGCCACCTCACAGGGTACTACGAGCAGTACTTC. This translates into CASSHLTGYYEQYF.

This chain joins TRBV6-2 or TRBV6-3 and TRBJ2-2, with D hard to call. Germline V gives CDR1 MNHEY, CDR2 SVGEGT. V lost 0 bases and J lost 5, with 16 bases in between. The CDR3 spans 17 residues. CDR3 sequence (DNA): TGTGCCAGCAGTTACTCGTTGGTCTCTGAATGGACCGGGGAGCTGTTTTTT. Translated, it gives CASSYSLVSEWTGELFF.

V and J are TRBV7-2 and TRBJ2-7; perhaps TRBD1 as D (5 bases). The germline V and J ends were trimmed by 4 bases and 2 bases, with 18 bases remaining between them. The CDR3 is made up of 16 amino acids. Per germline, CDR1 SGHTA and CDR2 FQGNSA. The CDR3: CASSSPLQDSPYEQYF. DNA of the CDR3: TGTGCCAGCAGCTCACCCCTACAGGATAGCCCCTACGAGCAGTACTTC.

The V and J genes are TRBV4-3 and TRBJ1-4, with D unclear. CDR3 length: 15 residues. Per the germline V gene, CDR1 is LGHNA and CDR2 is YSLEER. With 0 bases removed from V and 1 base from J, the gap between germline ends came to 6 bases. The CDR3 nucleotides read TGCGCCAGCAGCCAAGAAGAGAGAACTAATGAAAAACTGTTTTTT. Amino acids: CASSQEERTNEKLFF.

The J gene is TRBJ1-1, the V gene TRBV6-5; D uncertain. CDR3 length: 13 residues. Germline lookup yields CDR1 MNHEY and CDR2 SVGAGI. V gave up 6 bases and J gave up 0 bases, with 8 bases separating them. The CDR3: CASRPNLNTEAFF. CDR3 coding DNA: TGTGCCAGCAGGCCGAATTTGAACACTGAAGCTTTCTTT.

The chain couples TRBV7-2 to TRBJ2-1; D is uncertain. Germline V lookup: CDR1 SGHTA, CDR2 FQGNSA. The CDR3 has 13 amino acids. V lost 5 bases and J 6 bases, leaving 11 bases between the germline ends. CDR3 protein: CASSNHRVNEQFF. CDR3 in DNA: TGTGCCAGCAGCAACCATCGGGTCAATGAGCAGTTCTTC.

The rearrangement uses TRBV7-9 and TRBJ2-5; 8 positions match TRBD1. This CDR3 region has 15 residues. Germline V lookup: CDR1 SEHNR, CDR2 FQNEAQ (reference sequence). The J segment lost 3 bases and the V segment lost 4 bases, leaving 7 bases of the junction unmatched. The CDR3 DNA reads as TGTGCCAGCAGCTCTCCGACAGGGGTCGAAGAGACCCAGTACTTC. Protein sequence: CASSSPTGVEETQYF.

This chain links TRBV10-3 with TRBJ1-5; no definite D call. The CDR3 contains 15 residues. V dropped 0 bases and J dropped 4 bases, with 10 bases sitting between them. Per the germline V gene, CDR1 is ENHRY and CDR2 is SYGVKD. Here the CDR3 reads CAISESKTLNQPQHF. CDR3 bases: TGTGCCATCAGTGAGTCAAAGACACTAAATCAGCCCCAGCATTTT.

The CDR3: CASSQWAGGQTDTQYF. CDR3 in DNA: TGTGCCAGCAGCCAATGGGCGGGAGGTCAGACAGATACGCAGTATTTT. This chain links TRBV4-2 with TRBJ2-3, with 8 nucleotides matching TRBD2. V was pared by 2 bases and J by 3 bases, with 7 bases of the junction left unmatched. Germline V lookup: CDR1 LGHNA, CDR2 YNFKEQ. This CDR3 contains 16 residues.